The 21 T cell receptor beta chains below were found in one sample sequenced in a study of blood T cells in healthy people across ages. A second PCR of about 6 to 11 cycles used a sample-barcoded 5' primer and a J-beta primer mix. TCRdb reanalysed the 5' RACE reads using MiXCR and keeps one entry per CDR3 protein. Counted here are roughly 930,000 distinct CDR3 sequences, 48% occurring once; the ten biggest clones make up around 15%. Input material: blood. All receptors come from a young man in good health.

The chain employs TRBV5-1 and TRBJ2-5; possibly TRBD1 for D (6 bases). The CDR3 spans 13 residues. Germline V gene data show CDR1 as SGHRS and CDR2 as YFSETQ. Deletions cut 1 base from V and 11 bases from J, with 15 bases between. In DNA form, the CDR3 reads TGCGCCAGCAGCTTGAACGGACAGTTCCAGCAGTACTTC. It translates to CASSLNGQFQQYF.

This clonotype was counted between two and nine times. The CDR3 sequence is CASRQLAGAIYNEQFF. In DNA form, the CDR3 reads TGTGCCAGCAGGCAATTAGCGGGGGCTATTTACAATGAGCAGTTCTTC. The chain couples TRBV7-9 to TRBJ2-1; 9 nucleotides align to TRBD2. The CDR3 is made up of 16 amino acids. Losses at the gene ends were 6 bases for V and 4 bases for J; bases not matched to a gene: 10. Germline assignment: CDR1 SEHNR and CDR2 FQNEAQ (reference sequence). Full variable domain (remainder filled in from reference TRBV7-9 and TRBJ2-1): DTGVSQNPRHKITKRGQNVTFRCDPISEHNRLYWYRQTLGQGPEFLTYFQNEAQLEKSRLLSDRFSAERPKGSFSTLEIQRTEQGDSAMYLCASRQLAGAIYNEQFFGPGTRLTVL.

With regard to this clonotype: At one of its ends the junction is not consistent with the germline gene, which may arise from a read error. J is TRBJ2-4 and V is TRBV7-2, with 7 bases that match TRBD1. This CDR3 is 15 amino acids long. Germline CDR1 SGHTA, CDR2 FQGNSA. The CDR3 coding sequence is TGTGCCAGCAGCTTAGAGGGGACAGAGAAAAACATTCAGTACTTT. It translates to CASSLEGTEKNIQYF.

This clonotype came up a few times. The chain's CDR3 is CGTTGNYGYTF. CDR3 nucleotides: TGCGGAACTACAGGGAACTATGGCTACACCTTC. The V gene is TRBV29-1, the J gene TRBJ1-2; D perhaps matches TRBD1 (6 bases). From germline, CDR1 is SQVTM and CDR2 ANQGSEA. This CDR3 comprises 11 residues.

J is TRBJ1-1 and V is TRBV9, with D unresolved. The ends were cut back, 4 bases at V and 4 bases at J, with 11 bases in the middle. CDR3 length: 13 amino acids. In germline, CDR1 is SGDLS, CDR2 YYNGEE. DNA of the CDR3: TGTGCCAGCAGCCCATTCCATGGCACTGAAGCTTTCTTT. It specifies CASSPFHGTEAFF.

The chain links TRBV6-1 to TRBJ2-7; TRBD2 is a possible D gene (5 bases). CDR3 size: 14 residues. V was clipped by 2 bases and J by 5 bases, with 13 bases between them. Germline CDR1 reads MNHNS; CDR2 reads SASEGT. The CDR3 bases are TGTGCCAGCAGTGAACCGGGAAGGAGTGACGAGCAGTACTTC. It is translated as CASSEPGRSDEQYF.

The chain employs TRBV6-2 or TRBV6-3 and TRBJ2-1, with D possibly being TRBD1 or TRBD2 (6 bases each). The V end lost 8 bases, the J end lost 6 bases, and 20 bases lay between the germline ends. This CDR3 is 15 amino acids long. Germline V CDR1 and CDR2: MNHEY, SVGEGT. The CDR3 DNA follows: TGTGCCAGCGGCCCCCTGGCAGGGGAGGTCAATGAGCAGTTCTTC. This translates into CASGPLAGEVNEQFF.

CDR3 in DNA: TGTGCCATCTCGTTTCTAGCGGGAGAGGGTGAGCAGTTCTTC. Translated, it gives CAISFLAGEGEQFF. This chain connects TRBV10-3 to TRBJ2-1; 10 positions match TRBD2. The CDR3 totals 14 residues. The J segment lost 9 bases and the V segment lost 8 bases, leaving 10 bases of the junction unmatched. The V gene's germline CDR1 is ENHRY and CDR2 SYGVKD.

The rearrangement links TRBV18 to TRBJ2-5, with D uncertain. Trimming took 0 bases from V and 2 from J, leaving 13 bases between them. The germline V gene has CDR1 KGHSH and CDR2 LQKENI. The CDR3 length is 16 residues. Here the CDR3 DNA reads TGTGCCAGCTCACCACCTGGGCAGAAACTACAAGAGACCCAGTACTTC. Translation: CASSPPGQKLQETQYF.

The chain combines TRBV29-1 with TRBJ1-1; 10 bases align to TRBD1. This CDR3 contains 13 residues. Germline loops: CDR1 SQVTM, CDR2 ANQGSEA. V trimming: 7 bases; J trimming: 5 bases; junction bases outside the gene matches: 7. This CDR3 is CSAPGQGSTEAFF. For the CDR3, the DNA is TGCAGCGCTCCGGGACAGGGGAGTACTGAAGCTTTCTTT.

This clonotype showed up just a few times. The rearrangement joins TRBV11-3 to TRBJ2-7; a weak D match, TRBD1 (6 bases). The CDR3 extends over 15 amino acids. Trimming removed 6 bases from V and 1 base from J, with 16 bases in between. Germline CDR1 reads SGHNT; CDR2 reads YENEEA. CDR3 loop: CASSQIDRFSYEQYF. CDR3 nucleotide sequence: TGTGCCAGCAGTCAGATCGACAGGTTTTCCTACGAGCAGTACTTC.

This clonotype was detected a few times. This chain joins TRBV10-3 and TRBJ2-7; maybe TRBD1 (5 bases). Germline CDR1 ENHRY, CDR2 SYGVKD. The CDR3 extends over 13 amino acids. The ends were cut back, 6 bases at V and 6 bases at J, with 15 bases in the middle. The chain's CDR3 is CAISERQSFEQYF. In DNA, the CDR3 is TGTGCCATCAGCGAAAGACAGAGCTTCGAGCAGTACTTC.

Of note for this clonotype: One end of the junction is discordant with germline, which a read error may explain. The V gene is TRBV7-2, the J gene TRBJ2-2; TRBD1 agrees at 7 bases. Germline V gene sequence: CDR1 SGHTA, CDR2 FQGNSA. The CDR3 spans 15 residues. The CDR3 DNA reads as TGTGCCAGCAGCCTAGCACAGGGGACCACCGGGGAGCTGTTTTTT. Protein sequence: CASSLAQGTTGELFF.

The chain recombines TRBV4-1 with TRBJ2-1, with 9 nucleotides matching TRBD2. Germline-derived CDR1 and CDR2 are MGHRA and YSYEKL. Trimming took 2 bases from V and 6 from J; bases not matched to a gene: 11. The CDR3 has 17 residues. The CDR3 spells CASSQPLAGAQGNEQFF. DNA of the CDR3: TGCGCCAGCAGCCAACCTTTAGCGGGAGCCCAGGGCAATGAGCAGTTCTTC.

The chain carries TRBV24-1 and TRBJ2-5; 9 positions agree with TRBD2. Germline V lookup: CDR1 KGHDR, CDR2 SFDVKD. This CDR3 has 14 amino acids. The J segment lost 5 bases and the V segment lost 3 bases, leaving 3 bases of the junction unmatched. CDR3 region: CATSDVGLAETQYF. In nucleotides, the CDR3 is TGTGCCACCAGTGATGTTGGACTAGCGGAGACCCAGTACTTC.

This clonotype was seen only a few times. The CDR3 protein is CASRGGQQPQHF. CDR3 bases: TGCGCCAGCCGGGGGGGTCAGCAGCCCCAGCATTTT. This chain uses TRBV5-1 with TRBJ1-5, with D perhaps TRBD1 (5 bases). Trimming removed 7 bases at V and 7 bases at J, with 12 bases between. Germline V CDR1 and CDR2: SGHRS, YFSETQ. The CDR3 is made up of 12 amino acids.

This clonotype was seen more than once but under ten times. V is TRBV20-1 and J is TRBJ2-6; D is undetermined. In germline, CDR1 is DFQATT, CDR2 SNEGSKA (reference sequence). With 6 bases removed from V and 0 bases from J, the gap between germline ends came to 9 bases. The CDR3 has 14 residues. CDR3 sequence (DNA): TGCAGTGCAAGCCGAGGCTCTGGGGCCAACGTCCTGACTTTC. It specifies CSASRGSGANVLTF.

In this sample, this clonotype turned up a few times. The chain employs TRBV5-1 and TRBJ2-7; D remains ambiguous. The CDR3 runs 14 residues. Germline CDR1 reads SGHRS; CDR2 reads YFSETQ. Trimming left V 0 bases short and J 3 bases short, with 10 bases between. The CDR3: CASSLAEIDYEQYF. CDR3 nucleotides: TGCGCCAGCAGCTTGGCAGAAATTGACTACGAGCAGTACTTC.

This clonotype was observed many times. The CDR3 sequence: CASSFRQVTDTQYF. CDR3 DNA: TGTGCCAGCAGTTTTCGGCAAGTCACAGATACGCAGTATTTT. V and J are TRBV12-3 or TRBV12-4 and TRBJ2-3; D is uncertain. The V gene lost 3 bases and the J gene lost 2 bases, with 9 bases spanning the gap. The CDR3 has 14 residues.

This clonotype has more than one count but fewer than ten. The rearrangement joins TRBV27 to TRBJ2-3; D is unclear. V was pared by 2 bases and J by 14 bases, with 23 bases between. The CDR3 has 15 amino acids. Germline lookup yields CDR1 MNHEY and CDR2 SMNVEV (reference sequence). CDR3 region: CASSLRQVNTPTGYF. CDR3 DNA sequence: TGTGCCAGCAGTTTACGACAAGTCAATACCCCGACCGGGTATTTT.

The chain uses TRBV20-1 and TRBJ2-4, with 7 bases lining up with TRBD2. The J call may be in error: the DNA end matches TRBJ2-7 better. Germline V gene sequence: CDR1 DFQATT, CDR2 SNEGSKA (reference sequence). The CDR3 runs 15 residues. DNA of the CDR3: TGCAGTGCCGCCCCAGGTGCTAGCGGTTTTAACGAGCAGTACTTC. Protein product: CSAAPGASGFNEQYF.